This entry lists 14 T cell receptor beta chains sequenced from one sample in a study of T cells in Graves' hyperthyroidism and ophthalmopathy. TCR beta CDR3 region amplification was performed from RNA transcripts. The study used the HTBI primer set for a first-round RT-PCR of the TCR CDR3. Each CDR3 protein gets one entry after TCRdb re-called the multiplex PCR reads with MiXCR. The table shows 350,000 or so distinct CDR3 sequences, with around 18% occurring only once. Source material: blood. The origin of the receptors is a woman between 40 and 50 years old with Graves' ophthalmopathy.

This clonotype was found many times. CDR3 sequence: CASSDRVNQPQHF. CDR3 DNA sequence: TGTGCCAGCAGTGACAGGGTCAATCAGCCCCAGCATTTT. The V call is TRBV28, the J call TRBJ1-5; 7 bases fit TRBD1. Germline CDR1 and CDR2: MDHEN and SYDVKM. V lost 5 bases and J lost 3; bases outside the gene matches: 1. The CDR3 is 13 residues long.

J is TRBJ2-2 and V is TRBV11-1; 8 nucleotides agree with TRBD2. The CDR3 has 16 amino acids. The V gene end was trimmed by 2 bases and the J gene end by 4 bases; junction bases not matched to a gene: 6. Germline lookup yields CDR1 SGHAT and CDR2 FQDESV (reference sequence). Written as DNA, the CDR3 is TGTGCCAGCAGCTTATCCGGCGGGAGGCCCACCGGGGAGCTGTTTTTT. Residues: CASSLSGGRPTGELFF.

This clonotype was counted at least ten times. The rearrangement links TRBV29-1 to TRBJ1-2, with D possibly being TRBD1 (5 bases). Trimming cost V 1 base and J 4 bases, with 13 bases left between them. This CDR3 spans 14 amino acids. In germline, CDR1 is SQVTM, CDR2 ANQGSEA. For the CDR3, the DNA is TGCAGCGTTGAAGGGCAGGGCAAAGGCTATGGCTACACCTTC. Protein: CSVEGQGKGYGYTF.

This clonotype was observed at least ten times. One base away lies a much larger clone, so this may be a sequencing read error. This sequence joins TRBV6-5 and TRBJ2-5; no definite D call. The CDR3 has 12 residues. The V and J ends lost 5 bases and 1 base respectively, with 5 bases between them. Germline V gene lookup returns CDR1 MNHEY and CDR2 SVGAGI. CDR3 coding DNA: TGTGCCAGCAGTCAAACCCAAGAGACCCAGTACTTC. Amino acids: CASSQTQETQYF.

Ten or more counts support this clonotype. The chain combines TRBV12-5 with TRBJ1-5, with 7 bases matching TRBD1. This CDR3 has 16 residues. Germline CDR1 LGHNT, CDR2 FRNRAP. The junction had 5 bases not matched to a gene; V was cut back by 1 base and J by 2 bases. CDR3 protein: CASGLDTGVGNQPQHF. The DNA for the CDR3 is TGTGCTAGTGGTTTGGACACAGGGGTGGGCAATCAGCCCCAGCATTTT.

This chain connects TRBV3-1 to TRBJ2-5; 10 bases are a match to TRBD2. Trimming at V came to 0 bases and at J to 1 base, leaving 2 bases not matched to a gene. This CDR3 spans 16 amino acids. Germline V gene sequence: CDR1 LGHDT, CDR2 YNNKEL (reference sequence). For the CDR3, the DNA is TGTGCCAGCAGCCAAGAAGGGACTAGCGTCCAAGAGACCCAGTACTTC. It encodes CASSQEGTSVQETQYF.

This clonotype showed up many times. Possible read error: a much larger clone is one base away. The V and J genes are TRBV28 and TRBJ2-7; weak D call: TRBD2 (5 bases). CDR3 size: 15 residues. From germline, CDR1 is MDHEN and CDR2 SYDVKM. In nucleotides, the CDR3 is TGTGCCAGCAGTTCCCCACTAGACCCGTTCTACGGGCAGTACTTC. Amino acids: CASSSPLDPFYGQYF.

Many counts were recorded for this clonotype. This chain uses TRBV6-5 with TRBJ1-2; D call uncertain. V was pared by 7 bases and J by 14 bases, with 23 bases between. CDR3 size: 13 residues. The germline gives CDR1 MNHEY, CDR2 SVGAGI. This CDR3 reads CASTWEWMSRWTF. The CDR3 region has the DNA TGTGCCAGCACCTGGGAGTGGATGAGCCGATGGACCTTC.

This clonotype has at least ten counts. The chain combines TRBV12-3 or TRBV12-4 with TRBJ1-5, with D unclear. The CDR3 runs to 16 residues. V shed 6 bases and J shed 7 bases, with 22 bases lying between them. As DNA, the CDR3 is TGTGCCAGCAGGGAAGGGCCTGGGCAGGTGGCGCAGCCCCAGCATTTT. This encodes CASREGPGQVAQPQHF.

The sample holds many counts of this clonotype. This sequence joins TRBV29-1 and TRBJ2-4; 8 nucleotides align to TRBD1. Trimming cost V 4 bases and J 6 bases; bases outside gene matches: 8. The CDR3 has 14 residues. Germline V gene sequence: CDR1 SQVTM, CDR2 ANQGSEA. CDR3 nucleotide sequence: TGCAGCGTTGTGGACAGGGTGGTTCTAAACATTCAGTACTTC. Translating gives CSVVDRVVLNIQYF.

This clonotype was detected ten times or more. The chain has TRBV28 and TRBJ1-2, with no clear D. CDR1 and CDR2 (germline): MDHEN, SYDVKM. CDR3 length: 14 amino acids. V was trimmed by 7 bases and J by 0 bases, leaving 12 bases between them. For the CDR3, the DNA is TGTGCCAGCAAGGGCCCTCTAACTAACTATGGCTACACCTTC. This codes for CASKGPLTNYGYTF.

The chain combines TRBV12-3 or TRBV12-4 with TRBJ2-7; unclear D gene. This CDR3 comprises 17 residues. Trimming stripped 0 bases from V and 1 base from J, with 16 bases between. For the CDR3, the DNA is TGTGCCAGCAGTTTAGCGGATGTGGGCAGAATATCCTACGAGCAGTACTTC. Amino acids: CASSLADVGRISYEQYF.

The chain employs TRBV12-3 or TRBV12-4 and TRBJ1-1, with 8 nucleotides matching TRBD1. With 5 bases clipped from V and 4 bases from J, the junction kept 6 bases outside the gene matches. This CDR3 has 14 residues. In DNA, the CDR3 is TGTGCCAGCAGTAGGTGGGACAGGATCACTGAAGCTTTCTTT. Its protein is CASSRWDRITEAFF.

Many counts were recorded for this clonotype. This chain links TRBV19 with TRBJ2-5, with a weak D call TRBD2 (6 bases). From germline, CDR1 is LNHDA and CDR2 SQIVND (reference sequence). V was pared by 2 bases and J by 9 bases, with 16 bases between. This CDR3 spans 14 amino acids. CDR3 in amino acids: CASSITRDSEAQYF. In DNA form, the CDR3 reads TGTGCCAGTAGTATAACGCGGGACTCCGAGGCCCAGTACTTC. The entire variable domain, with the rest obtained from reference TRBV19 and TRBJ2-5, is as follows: DGGITQSPKYLFRKEGQNVTLSCEQNLNHDAMYWYRQDPGQGLRLIYYSQIVNDFQKGDIAEGYSVSREKKESFPLTVTSAQKNPTAFYLCASSITRDSEAQYFGPGTRLLVL.